This TCR beta chain was documented in a study of T cells in Graves' hyperthyroidism and ophthalmopathy. The TCR beta CDR3 regions underwent amplification using RNA transcripts as the source. When the TCR CDR3 underwent first-round RT-PCR, the HTBI primer set was used. TCRdb re-analysed the multiplex PCR reads in MiXCR, keeping a single row per CDR3 protein. This repertoire shows some 600,000 distinct CDR3 sequences, around 14% found once; its top ten account for under 7%. This clonotype was seen many times. The V gene's germline CDR1 is LGHNA and CDR2 YSLEER. The CDR3 spans 15 residues. V gave up 1 base and J gave up 8 bases, with 14 bases separating them.

Sequencing was performed on blood. The rearrangement uses TRBV4-3 and TRBJ1-4, with a weak D call TRBD1 (5 bases). The receptor's source is a woman aged 25 to 39 with Graves' hyperthyroidism that later progressed to Graves' ophthalmopathy. This chain's CDR3 is CASSQVGVGEEKLFF. CDR3 in DNA: TGCGCCAGCAGCCAAGTTGGTGTGGGGGAGGAAAAACTGTTTTTT.